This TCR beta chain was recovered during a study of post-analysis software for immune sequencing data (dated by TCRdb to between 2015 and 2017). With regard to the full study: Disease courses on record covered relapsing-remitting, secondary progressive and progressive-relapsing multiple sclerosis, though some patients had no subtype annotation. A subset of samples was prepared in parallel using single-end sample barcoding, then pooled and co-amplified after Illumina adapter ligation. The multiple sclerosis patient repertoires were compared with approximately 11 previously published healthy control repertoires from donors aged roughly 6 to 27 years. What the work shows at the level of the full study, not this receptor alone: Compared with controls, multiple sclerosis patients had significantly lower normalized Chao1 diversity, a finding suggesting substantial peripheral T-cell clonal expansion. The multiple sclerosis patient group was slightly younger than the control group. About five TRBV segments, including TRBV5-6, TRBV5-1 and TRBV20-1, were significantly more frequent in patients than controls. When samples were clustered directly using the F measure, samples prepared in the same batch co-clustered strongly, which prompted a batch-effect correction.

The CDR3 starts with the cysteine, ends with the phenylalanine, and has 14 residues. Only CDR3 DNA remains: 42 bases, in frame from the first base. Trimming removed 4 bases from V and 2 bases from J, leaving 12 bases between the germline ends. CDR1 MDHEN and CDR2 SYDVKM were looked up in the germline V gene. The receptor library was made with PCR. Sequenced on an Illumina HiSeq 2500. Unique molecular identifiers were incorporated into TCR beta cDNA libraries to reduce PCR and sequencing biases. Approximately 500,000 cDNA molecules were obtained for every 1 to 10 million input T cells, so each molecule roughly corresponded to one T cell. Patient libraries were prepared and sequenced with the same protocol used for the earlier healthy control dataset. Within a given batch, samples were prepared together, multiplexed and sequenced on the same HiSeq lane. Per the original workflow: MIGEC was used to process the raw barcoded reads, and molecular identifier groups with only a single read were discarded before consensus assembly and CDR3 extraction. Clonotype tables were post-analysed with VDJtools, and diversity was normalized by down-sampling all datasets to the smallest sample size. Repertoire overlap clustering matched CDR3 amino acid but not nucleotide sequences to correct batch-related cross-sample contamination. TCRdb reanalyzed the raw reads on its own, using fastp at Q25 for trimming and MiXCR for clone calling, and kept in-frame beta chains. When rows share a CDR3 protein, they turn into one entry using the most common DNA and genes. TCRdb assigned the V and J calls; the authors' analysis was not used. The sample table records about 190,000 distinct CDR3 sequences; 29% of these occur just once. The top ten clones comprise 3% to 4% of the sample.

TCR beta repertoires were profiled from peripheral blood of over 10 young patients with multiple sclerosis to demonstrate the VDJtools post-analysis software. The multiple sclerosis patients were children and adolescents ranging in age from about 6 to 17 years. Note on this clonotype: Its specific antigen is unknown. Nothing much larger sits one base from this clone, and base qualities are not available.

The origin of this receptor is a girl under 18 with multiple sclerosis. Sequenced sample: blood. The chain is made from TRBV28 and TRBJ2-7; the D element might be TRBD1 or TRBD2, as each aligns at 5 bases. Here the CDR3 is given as CASSSGPITYEQYF. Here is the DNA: TGTGCCAGCAGTTCGGGACCGATCACCTACGAGCAGTACTTC. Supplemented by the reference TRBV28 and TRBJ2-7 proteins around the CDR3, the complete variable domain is DVKVTQSSRYLVKRTGEKVFLECVQDMDHENMFWYRQDPGLGLRLIYFSYDVKMKEKGDIPEGYSVSREKKERFSLILESASTNQTSMYLCASSSGPITYEQYFGPGTRLTVT.